Given below is one TCR beta chain in context. Its specificity is not known. The record originates from a study of blood T cells in healthy people across ages. Overall study results and limits: CMV status of donors was not determined, possibly confounding expanded clonotype changes.

For the second PCR, which ran for roughly 7 to 11 cycles, a sample-barcoded 5' primer and a J-beta primer mix were used. CDR3-containing paired-end reads numbered at least 2.5 million in each sample. Via MiXCR, TCRdb re-called the 5' RACE reads, giving one row per CDR3 protein. Seen here are about 1.6 million distinct CDR3 sequences, about 31% observed once, and the top ten hold about 10%. Isolation recovered at least 6.5 million PBMCs from every sample. Germline V lookup: CDR1 SGHTA, CDR2 FQGNSA. This CDR3 spans 14 amino acids. Trimming at V came to 4 bases and at J to 13 bases, leaving 8 bases not matched to a gene.

This clonotype was obtained from a woman in her 30s in good health. Material: blood. The rearrangement uses TRBV7-2 and TRBJ1-6; 9 bases are shared with TRBD1. The CDR3 sequence: CASSSDRGQAPLHF. Written as DNA, the CDR3 is TGTGCCAGCAGCTCGGACAGGGGTCAGGCTCCCCTCCACTTT.